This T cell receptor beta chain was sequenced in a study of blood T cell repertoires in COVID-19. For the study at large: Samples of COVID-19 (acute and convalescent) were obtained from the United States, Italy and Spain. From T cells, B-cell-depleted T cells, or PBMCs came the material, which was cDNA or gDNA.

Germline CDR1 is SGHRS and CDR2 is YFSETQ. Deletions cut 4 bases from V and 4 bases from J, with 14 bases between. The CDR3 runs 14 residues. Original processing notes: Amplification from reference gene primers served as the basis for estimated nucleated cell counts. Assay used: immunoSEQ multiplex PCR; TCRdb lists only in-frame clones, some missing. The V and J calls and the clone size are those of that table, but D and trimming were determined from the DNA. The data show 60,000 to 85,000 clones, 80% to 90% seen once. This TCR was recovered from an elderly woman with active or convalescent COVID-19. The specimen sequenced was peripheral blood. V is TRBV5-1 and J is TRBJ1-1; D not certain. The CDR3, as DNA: TGCGCCAGCAGCCTAGGATCTCTGGGCACTGAAGCTTTCTTT. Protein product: CASSLGSLGTEAFF.